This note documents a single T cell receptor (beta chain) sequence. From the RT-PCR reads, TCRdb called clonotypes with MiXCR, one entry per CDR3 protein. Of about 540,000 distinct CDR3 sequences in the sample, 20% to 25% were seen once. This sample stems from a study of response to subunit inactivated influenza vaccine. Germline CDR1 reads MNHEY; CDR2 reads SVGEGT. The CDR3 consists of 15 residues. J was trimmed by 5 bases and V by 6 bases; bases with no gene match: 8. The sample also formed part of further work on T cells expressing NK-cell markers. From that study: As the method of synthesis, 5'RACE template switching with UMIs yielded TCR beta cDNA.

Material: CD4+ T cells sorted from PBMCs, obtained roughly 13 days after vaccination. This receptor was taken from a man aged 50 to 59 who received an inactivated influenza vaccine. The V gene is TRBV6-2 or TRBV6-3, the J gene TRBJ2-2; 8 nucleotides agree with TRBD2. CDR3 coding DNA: TGTGCCAGCAGATTCTCCGGGACTAGGACCGGGGAGCTGTTTTTT. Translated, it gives CASRFSGTRTGELFF.